This TCR beta chain was found in a study of shared clonotypes between healthy human individuals. Study-wide points: Naive CD4 clonotypes overlapped across a handful of donors at roughly 5.1%. The low donor count limited represented genetic and exposure-history diversity. Generation of non-shared clonotypes was less probable than generation of clonotypes shared by all four donors.

The V end was cut by 4 bases, the J end by 0 bases, with 16 bases between. Germline lookup yields CDR1 SGHDT and CDR2 YYEEEE. The CDR3 contains 16 residues. CD45RO-negative, CCR7-selected cells formed the naive CD8 fraction, which excluded terminally differentiated effector memory CD45RA+ cells. Libraries were prepared by immunoSEQ multiplex PCR; TCRdb keeps only in-frame clonotypes and omits some of them. The sample yields millions of clones, about 94% seen once. With regard to this clone: Its antigen is still unknown.

The source is a man aged 18 to 29 in good health. The gene calls are TRBV5-6 and TRBJ2-5; TRBD1 is a possible D gene (6 bases). The sequenced material came from naive CD8+ T cells sorted from blood. Here the CDR3 reads CASSPSRGLYQETQYF. The CDR3 DNA reads TGTGCCAGCAGCCCGTCCAGGGGCTTGTACCAAGAGACCCAGTACTTC.